This T cell receptor (beta chain) was sequenced for a study of T cell responses to AZD1222 COVID-19 vaccine. General study findings and limits: Unmutated variant regions reportedly attract nearly half of all spike-specific TCRs. At study baseline, merely over 5 AZD1222 recipients were seropositive. Spike-specific TCR breadth and depth were elevated following two AZD1222 doses. Sampling that yielded the repertoires occurred only after the peak T cell response.

With regard to this clone: Antigen: not known.

The CDR3 is 13 amino acids. CDR1 is MNHEY and CDR2 is SMNVEV in the germline V gene (reference sequence). V lost 6 bases and J lost 4; bases outside the gene matches: 3. The repertoire was sequenced with immunoSEQ multiplex PCR; TCRdb's copy has only in-frame clones and lacks some. The data show tens of thousands of clones, 85% to 95% seen once. V is TRBV27 and J is TRBJ2-1, with 7 bases aligning to TRBD1. The sequenced sample was peripheral blood, obtained on day 0 of MenACWY control vaccination. The TCR was taken from an adult in good health. CDR3 amino acids: CASSRTGYNEQFF. CDR3 nucleotide sequence: TGTGCCAGCAGCAGGACAGGTTACAATGAGCAGTTCTTC.